This T cell receptor (beta chain) came from a study of T cell changes during pregnancy in multiple sclerosis. Trimming removed 0 bases from V and 6 bases from J; junction bases left unmatched: 6. CDR3 length equals 14 residues. Germline-derived CDR1 and CDR2 are GTSNPN and SVGIG (reference sequence). The table lists this clone with a few counts. TCRdb's table, derived via immunoSEQ multiplex PCR, lists solely in-frame clones and lacks some. Of 71,000 or so clones listed, approximately 94% are singletons. The sample consisted of peripheral blood, taken in the third trimester of pregnancy. V usage is TRBV30 and J usage is TRBJ1-1; TRBD1 matches 8 bases. The sequence was collected from a female donor with multiple sclerosis, enrolled in a pregnancy study. The CDR3 DNA reads as TGTGCCTGGAGTGTTACCCGACAGGGGTCTGAAGCTTTCTTT. Protein product: CAWSVTRQGSEAFF.